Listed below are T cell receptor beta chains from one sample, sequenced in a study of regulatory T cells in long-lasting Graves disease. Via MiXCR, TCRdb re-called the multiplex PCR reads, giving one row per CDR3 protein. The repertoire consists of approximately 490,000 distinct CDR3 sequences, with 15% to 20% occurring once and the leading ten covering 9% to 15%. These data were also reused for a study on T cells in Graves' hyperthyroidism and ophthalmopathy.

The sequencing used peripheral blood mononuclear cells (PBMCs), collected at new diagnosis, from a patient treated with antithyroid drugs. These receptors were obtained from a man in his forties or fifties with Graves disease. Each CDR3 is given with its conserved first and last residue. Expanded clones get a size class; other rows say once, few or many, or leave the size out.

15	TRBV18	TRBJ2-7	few	CASSPDRGLSYEQYF
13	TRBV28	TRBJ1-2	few	CASSAGRDYGYTF
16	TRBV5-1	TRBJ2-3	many	CASSSGTSGSTDTQYF
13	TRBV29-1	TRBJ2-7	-	CSEKKFGAAEQYF
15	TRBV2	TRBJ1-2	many	CASTINPGQGYGYTF
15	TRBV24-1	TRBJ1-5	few	CATSDGTGAAQPQHF
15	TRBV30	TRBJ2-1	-	CAWSVLAGLYNEQFF
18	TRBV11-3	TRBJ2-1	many	CASSLRTSGSITYNEQFF
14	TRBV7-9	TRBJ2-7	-	CASSRRRDNYEQYF
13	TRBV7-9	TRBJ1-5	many	CASSLAPEQPQHF
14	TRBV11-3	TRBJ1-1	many	CASKPGRMNTEAFF
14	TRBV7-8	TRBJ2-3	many	CASSVRERTDTQYF
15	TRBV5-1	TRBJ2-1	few	CASSPLAGGAREQFF
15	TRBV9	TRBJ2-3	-	CASSGGTRPTDTQYF
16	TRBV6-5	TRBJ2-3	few	CASSWGPGQGADTQYF
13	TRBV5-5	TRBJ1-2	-	CASSVGAGAGYTF
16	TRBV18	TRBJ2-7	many	CASSPQTDSGSYEQYF
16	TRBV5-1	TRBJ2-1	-	CASSINRGQGYNEQFF
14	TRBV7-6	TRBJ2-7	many	CASSITRSSYEQYF
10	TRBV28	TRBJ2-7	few	CASSPRVQYF
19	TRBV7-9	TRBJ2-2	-	CASTMRTSGSWANTGGLFF
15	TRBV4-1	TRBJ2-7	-	CASSPDRGRAGEQYF
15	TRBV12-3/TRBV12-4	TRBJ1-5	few	CASSRQGYGNQPQHF
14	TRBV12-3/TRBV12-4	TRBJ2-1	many	CASSFASSYNEQFF
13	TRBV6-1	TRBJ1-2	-	CASSHDPNYGYTF
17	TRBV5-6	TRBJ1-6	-	CASSLGTGLRRDSPLHF
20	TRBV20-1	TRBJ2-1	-	CSARDHGRRGGWRVYNEQFF
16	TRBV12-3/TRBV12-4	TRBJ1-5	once	CASSPGTGGSNQPQHF
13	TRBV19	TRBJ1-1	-	CASSPGPSTEAFF
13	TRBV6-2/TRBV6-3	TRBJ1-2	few	CASSYSVTYGYTF
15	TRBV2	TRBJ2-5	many	CASRPASGLQETQYF
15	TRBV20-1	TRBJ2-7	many	CSARPSGRAVDEQYF
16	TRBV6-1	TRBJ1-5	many	CASSEIGGRGNQPQHF
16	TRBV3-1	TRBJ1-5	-	CASRLAGGGSDQPQHF
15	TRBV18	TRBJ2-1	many	CASSPGLAGLNEQFF
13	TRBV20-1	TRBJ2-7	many	CSFRVLPSYEQYF
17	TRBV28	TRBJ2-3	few	CASSSPSNYINTDTQYF
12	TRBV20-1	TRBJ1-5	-	CSAQEVNQPQHF
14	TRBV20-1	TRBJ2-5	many	CSARDLAFEETQYF
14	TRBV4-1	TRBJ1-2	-	CASSQGVLYYGYTF
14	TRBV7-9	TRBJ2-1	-	CASSFVRSFDEQFF
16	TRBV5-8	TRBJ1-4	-	CASSLAPGQGMEKLFF
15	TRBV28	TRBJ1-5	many	CASSLPPGNNQPQHF
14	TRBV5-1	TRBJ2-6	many	CASSLKSGANVLTF
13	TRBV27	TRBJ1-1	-	CASRAGDLKEAFF
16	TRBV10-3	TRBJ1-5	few	CANPKKQQFSNQPQHF
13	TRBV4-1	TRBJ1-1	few	CASSLHGDPEAFF